This T cell receptor (beta chain) was sequenced during a study of blood T cell repertoires in COVID-19. Study information: Material from acute and convalescent COVID-19 was sourced from the United States, Italy and Spain. The cDNA or gDNA used as material had been derived from T cells, B-cell-depleted T cells, or PBMCs.

Per the original methods: Quantification of nucleated cells was approximated via reference gene primer amplification. Data came from immunoSEQ multiplex PCR; TCRdb stores just in-frame clones and leaves some out. V, J and clone size derive from that table, while D and trimming were established from the DNA sequence. The sample yields 200,000 to 300,000 clones, 80% to 90% seen once. V shed 4 bases, J shed 1 base, and the junction held 12 bases outside the gene matches. CDR1 and CDR2 from the germline V gene are MNHNS and SASEGT. The CDR3 is 17 residues long. The sequencing input was peripheral blood. The V and J genes are TRBV6-1 and TRBJ1-2; 7 bases fit TRBD1. This receptor was obtained from a man aged 25 to 45 with active or convalescent COVID-19. The CDR3 spells CASSGSLIGQVNYGYTF. The CDR3 DNA follows: TGTGCCAGCAGTGGGTCTTTAATTGGACAGGTTAACTATGGCTACACCTTC.